This T cell receptor beta chain was captured in a study of shared T cell receptors in the human thymus. CDR1 LNHNV and CDR2 YYDKDF come from the germline V gene (reference sequence). V dropped 1 base and J dropped 6; count of bases not matched to a gene: 6. This CDR3 has 15 amino acids. Repertoires were generated with immunoSEQ multiplex PCR, while TCRdb's copy carries only in-frame clones and drops some. The sample holds more than 300,000 clones, approximately 95% seen once. This chain links TRBV15 with TRBJ2-5, with TRBD2 matching over 9 bases. Input material: thymocytes. This TCR came from a human donor. This CDR3 is CATSRVSGSRQTQYF. The CDR3 coding sequence is TGTGCCACCAGCAGAGTTAGCGGGAGTCGGCAGACCCAGTACTTC.